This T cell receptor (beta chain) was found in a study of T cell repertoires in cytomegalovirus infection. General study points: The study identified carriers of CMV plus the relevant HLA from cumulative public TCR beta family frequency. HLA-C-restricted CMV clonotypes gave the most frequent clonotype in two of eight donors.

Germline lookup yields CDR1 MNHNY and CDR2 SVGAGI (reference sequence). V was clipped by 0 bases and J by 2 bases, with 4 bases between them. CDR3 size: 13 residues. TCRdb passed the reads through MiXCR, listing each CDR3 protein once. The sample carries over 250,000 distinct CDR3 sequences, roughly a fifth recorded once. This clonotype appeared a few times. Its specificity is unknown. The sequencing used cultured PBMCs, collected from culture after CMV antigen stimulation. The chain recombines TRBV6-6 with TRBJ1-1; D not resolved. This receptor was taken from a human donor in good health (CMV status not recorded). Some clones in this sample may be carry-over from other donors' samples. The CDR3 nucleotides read TGTGCCAGCAGTTACTCGTTTAACACTGAAGCTTTCTTT. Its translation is CASSYSFNTEAFF.